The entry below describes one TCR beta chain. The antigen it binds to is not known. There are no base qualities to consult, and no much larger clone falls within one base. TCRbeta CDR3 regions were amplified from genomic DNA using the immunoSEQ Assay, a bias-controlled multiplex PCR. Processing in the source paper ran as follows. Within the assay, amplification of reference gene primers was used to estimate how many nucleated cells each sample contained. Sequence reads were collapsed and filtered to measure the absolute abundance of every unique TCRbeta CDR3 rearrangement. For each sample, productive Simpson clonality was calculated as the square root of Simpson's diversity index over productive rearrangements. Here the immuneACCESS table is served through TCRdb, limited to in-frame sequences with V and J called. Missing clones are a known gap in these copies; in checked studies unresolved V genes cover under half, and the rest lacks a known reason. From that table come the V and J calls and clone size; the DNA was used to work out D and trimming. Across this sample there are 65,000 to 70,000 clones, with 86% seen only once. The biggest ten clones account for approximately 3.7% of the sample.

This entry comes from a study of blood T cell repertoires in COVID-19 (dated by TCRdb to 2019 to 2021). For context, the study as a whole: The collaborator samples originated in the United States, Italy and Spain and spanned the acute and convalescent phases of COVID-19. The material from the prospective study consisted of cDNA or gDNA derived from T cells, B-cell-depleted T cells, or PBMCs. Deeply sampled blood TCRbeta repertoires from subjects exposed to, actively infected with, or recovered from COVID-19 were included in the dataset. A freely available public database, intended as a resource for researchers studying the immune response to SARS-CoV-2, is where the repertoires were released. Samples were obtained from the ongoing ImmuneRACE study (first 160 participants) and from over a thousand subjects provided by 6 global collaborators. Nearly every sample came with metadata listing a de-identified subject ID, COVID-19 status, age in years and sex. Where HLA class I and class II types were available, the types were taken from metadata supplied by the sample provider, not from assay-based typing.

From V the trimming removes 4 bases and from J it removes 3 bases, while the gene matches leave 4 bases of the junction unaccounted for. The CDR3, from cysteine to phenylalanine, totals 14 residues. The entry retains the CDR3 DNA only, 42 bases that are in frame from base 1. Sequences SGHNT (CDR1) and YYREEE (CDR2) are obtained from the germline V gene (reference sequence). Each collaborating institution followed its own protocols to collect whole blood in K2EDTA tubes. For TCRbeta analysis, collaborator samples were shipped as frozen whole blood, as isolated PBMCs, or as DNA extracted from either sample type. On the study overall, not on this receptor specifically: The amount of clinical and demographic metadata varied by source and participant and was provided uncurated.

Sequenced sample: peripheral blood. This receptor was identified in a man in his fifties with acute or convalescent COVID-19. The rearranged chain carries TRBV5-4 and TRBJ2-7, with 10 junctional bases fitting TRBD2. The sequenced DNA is TGTGCCAGCAGCCCGGGACTAGCGAGCTACGAGCAGTACTTC. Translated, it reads CASSPGLASYEQYF.